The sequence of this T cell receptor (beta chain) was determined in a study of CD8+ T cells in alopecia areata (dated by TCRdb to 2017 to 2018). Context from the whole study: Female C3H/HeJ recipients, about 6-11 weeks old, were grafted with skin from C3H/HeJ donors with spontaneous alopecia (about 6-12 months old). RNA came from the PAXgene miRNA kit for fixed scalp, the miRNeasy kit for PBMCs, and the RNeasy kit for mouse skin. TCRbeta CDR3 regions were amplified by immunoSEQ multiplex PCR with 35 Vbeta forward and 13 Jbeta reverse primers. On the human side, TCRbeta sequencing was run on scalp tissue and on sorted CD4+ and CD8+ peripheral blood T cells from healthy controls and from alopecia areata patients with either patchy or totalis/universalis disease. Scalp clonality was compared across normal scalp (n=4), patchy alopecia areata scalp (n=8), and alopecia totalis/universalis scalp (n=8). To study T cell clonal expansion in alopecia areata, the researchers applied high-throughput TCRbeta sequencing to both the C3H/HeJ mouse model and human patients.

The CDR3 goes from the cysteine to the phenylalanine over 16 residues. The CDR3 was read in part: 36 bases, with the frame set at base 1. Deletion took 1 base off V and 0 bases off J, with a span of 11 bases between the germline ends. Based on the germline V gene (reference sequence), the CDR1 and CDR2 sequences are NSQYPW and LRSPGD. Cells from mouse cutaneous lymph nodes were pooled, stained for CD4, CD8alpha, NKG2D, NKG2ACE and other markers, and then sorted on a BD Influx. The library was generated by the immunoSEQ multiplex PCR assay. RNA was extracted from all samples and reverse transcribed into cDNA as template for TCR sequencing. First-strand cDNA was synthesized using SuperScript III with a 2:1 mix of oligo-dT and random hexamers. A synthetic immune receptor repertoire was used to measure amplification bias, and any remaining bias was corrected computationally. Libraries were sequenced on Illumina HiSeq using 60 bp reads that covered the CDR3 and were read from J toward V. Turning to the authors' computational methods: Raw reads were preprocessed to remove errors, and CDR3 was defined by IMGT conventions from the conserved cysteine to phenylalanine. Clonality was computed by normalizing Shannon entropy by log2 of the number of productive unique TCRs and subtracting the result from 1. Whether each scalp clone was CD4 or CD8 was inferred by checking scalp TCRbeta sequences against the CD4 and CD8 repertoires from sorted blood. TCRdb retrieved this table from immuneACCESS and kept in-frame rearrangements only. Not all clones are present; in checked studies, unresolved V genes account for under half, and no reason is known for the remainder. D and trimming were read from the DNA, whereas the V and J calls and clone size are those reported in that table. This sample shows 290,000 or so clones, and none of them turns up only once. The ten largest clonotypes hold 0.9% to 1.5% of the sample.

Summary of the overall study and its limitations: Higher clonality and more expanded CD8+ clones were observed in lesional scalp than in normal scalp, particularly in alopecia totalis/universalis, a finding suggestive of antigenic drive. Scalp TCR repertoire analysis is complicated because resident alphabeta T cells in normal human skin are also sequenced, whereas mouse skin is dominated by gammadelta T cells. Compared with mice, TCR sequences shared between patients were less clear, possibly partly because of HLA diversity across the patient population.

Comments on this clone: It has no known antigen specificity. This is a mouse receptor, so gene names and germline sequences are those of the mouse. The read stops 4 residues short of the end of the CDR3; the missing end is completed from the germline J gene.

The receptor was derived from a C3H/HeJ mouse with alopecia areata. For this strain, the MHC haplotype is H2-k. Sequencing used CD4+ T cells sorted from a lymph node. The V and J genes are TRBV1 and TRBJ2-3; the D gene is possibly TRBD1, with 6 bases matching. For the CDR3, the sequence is CTCSAAGDNSAETLYF. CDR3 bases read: TGCACCTGCAGTGCAGCCGGGGACAATAGTGCAGAA.